This is a list of T cell receptor beta chains from one sample in a study of cytomegalovirus exposure and HLA in healthy donors. Repertoires were generated with immunoSEQ multiplex PCR, while TCRdb's copy carries only in-frame clones and drops some. The sample contains about 120,000 clones, roughly 90% of which appear only once. Specimen: PBMCs. The receptors originated from a woman aged 18-35 years in good health and CMV-seronegative. Both conserved end residues are part of each CDR3. D genes are given only for firm matches. Rows may omit the clone size; those that give it use once, few, many or a size class.

size,J,D,length,V,DNA,CDR3
-,TRBJ2-3,TRBD2,17,TRBV27,TGTGCCAGCAGTTCTCCGGGACTAGCTTTTAGCACAGATACGCAGTATTTT,CASSSPGLAFSTDTQYF
-,TRBJ2-2,-,15,TRBV6-4,TGTGCCAGCAAAACCTCGGGGATTAACACCGGGGAGCTGTTTTTT,CASKTSGINTGELFF
-,TRBJ1-1,TRBD1,12,TRBV29-1,TGCAGCGTAGAAGACAGGGACACTGAAGCTTTCTTT,CSVEDRDTEAFF
-,TRBJ2-5,TRBD2,16,TRBV19,TGTGCCAGTAGTAGGCCCGGACTAGCGGGAGAGGAGACCCAGTACTTC,CASSRPGLAGEETQYF
-,TRBJ1-3,-,15,TRBV9,TGTGCCAGCAGCTCCCGTACTGGCTCTGGAAACACCATATATTTT,CASSSRTGSGNTIYF
once,TRBJ1-2,TRBD1,16,TRBV19,TGTGCCAGTAGTATGGGCAGGGGGCGAGCTAACTATGGCTACACCTTC,CASSMGRGRANYGYTF
-,TRBJ1-5,TRBD1,16,TRBV7-8,TGTGCCAGCAGCTTAAGGAGGGACAGGGTTGGTCAGCCCCAGCATTTT,CASSLRRDRVGQPQHF
-,TRBJ2-7,TRBD2,15,TRBV6-5,TGTGCCAGCAGTCCCGAGGGTATAGCGGGTTCCGAGCAGTACTTC,CASSPEGIAGSEQYF
-,TRBJ1-5,-,14,TRBV5-1,TGCGCCAGCAGCTTGGATTACGGGAATCAGCCCCAGCATTTT,CASSLDYGNQPQHF
once,TRBJ2-2,TRBD2,15,TRBV9,TGTGCCAGCAGCGTAGTGAGCGGGAGCGCCGGGGAGCTGTTTTTT,CASSVVSGSAGELFF
once,TRBJ2-7,TRBD2,15,TRBV27,TGTGCCAGCAAAGACGGAACTAGCGGATTCTACGAGCAGTACTTC,CASKDGTSGFYEQYF
-,TRBJ2-7,-,13,TRBV2,TGTGCCAGCAGTTCTGACAGTCACTACGAGCAGTACTTC,CASSSDSHYEQYF